This T cell receptor beta chain is drawn from a study of PD-1 blockade in classical Hodgkin lymphoma. Notes on the study in general: In newly diagnosed patients, baseline TCR diversity was reportedly below that of healthy donors. Although disease activity or prior therapy may be involved, causes of the repertoire differences remain undefined.

Time point of the sample: newly diagnosed, previously untreated cHL patient sample. The CD4+ T cells used were purified from thawed PBMCs through magnetic negative selection. PBMCs from patients with newly diagnosed, untreated classical Hodgkin lymphoma served as a comparison group for the relapsed/refractory trial patients. J was trimmed by 5 bases and V by 4 bases; bases with no gene match: 14. The CDR3 contains 17 residues. Per germline, CDR1 SGHRS and CDR2 YFSETQ. Profiling relied on immunoSEQ multiplex PCR, and the TCRdb table lists in-frame clones only, not all of them. This sample yields roughly 30,000 clones, of which roughly 90% are seen a single time; 0.2% to 0.25% belongs to the top ten. This clone was counted a few times. Its antigen is not known.

The J gene is TRBJ1-1, the V gene TRBV5-1, with 10 bases lining up with TRBD1. The sequence was collected from a human donor with classical Hodgkin lymphoma. Sequenced: CD4+ T cells from blood. CDR3: CASSLGRTGGKRTEAFF. The CDR3 nucleotides read TGCGCCAGCAGCCTCGGCCGGACAGGGGGGAAGAGAACTGAAGCTTTCTTT.